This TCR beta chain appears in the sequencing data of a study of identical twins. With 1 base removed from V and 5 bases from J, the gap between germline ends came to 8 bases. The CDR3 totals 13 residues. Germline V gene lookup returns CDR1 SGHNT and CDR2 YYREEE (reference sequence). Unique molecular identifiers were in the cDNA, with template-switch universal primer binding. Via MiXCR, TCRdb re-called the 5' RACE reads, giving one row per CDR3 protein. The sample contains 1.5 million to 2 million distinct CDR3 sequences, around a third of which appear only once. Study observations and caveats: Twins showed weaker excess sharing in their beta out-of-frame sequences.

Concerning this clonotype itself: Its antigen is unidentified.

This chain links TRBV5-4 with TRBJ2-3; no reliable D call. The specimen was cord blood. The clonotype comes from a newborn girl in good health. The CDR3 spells CASSLKAGDTQYF. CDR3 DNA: TGTGCCAGCAGCTTGAAGGCTGGAGATACGCAGTATTTT.